Sequencing of this T cell receptor beta chain was carried out in a study of blood T cell repertoires in COVID-19 (dated by TCRdb to 2020 to 2022). With respect to the entire study: Samples from collaborators originated in the United States, Italy and Spain and spanned both the acute and convalescent phases of COVID-19. The prospective study material was composed of cDNA or gDNA derived from T cells, B-cell-depleted T cells, or PBMCs. Subjects who had been exposed to COVID-19, were actively infected with it, or had recovered from it provided the deeply sampled blood TCRbeta repertoires that made up the dataset. The repertoires were made available in a free public database intended to serve as a resource for research on the immune response to SARS-CoV-2. The samples were drawn from two sources: the first 160 participants of the ongoing ImmuneRACE study, and 1,000 to 1,500 subjects contributed by 6 global collaborators. The sample metadata nearly always contained a de-identified subject ID, COVID-19 status, age in years and sex. Where HLA class I and class II types were available, the types were taken from metadata supplied by the sample provider, not from assay-based typing. Study-wide conclusions, independent of this receptor: The amount of clinical and demographic metadata varied by source and participant and was provided uncurated.

On this clone itself: The clone's antigen remains unknown. No per-base quality is available; no much larger clone lies one base away.

Collaborating institutions collected whole blood in K2EDTA tubes following their own protocols. For TCRbeta analysis, collaborators shipped samples as frozen whole blood, isolated PBMCs, or DNA extracted from either of those sample types. The immunoSEQ Assay, a bias-controlled multiplex PCR, was used to amplify TCRbeta CDR3 regions from genomic DNA. In the paper's pipeline: Within the assay, amplification of reference gene primers was used to estimate how many nucleated cells each sample contained. To quantify the absolute abundance of each unique TCRbeta CDR3 rearrangement, sequence reads were collapsed and filtered. Productive Simpson clonality was computed per sample as the square root of Simpson's diversity index over productive rearrangements. This immuneACCESS table, as held by TCRdb, lists in-frame sequences with V and J called but not all clones. Of the missing ones, under half trace to an unresolved V gene in checked studies; the others have no known cause. V and J calls and clone size are as listed in that table; D and trimming were resolved from the DNA. The sample yields some 350,000 clones; roughly 86% were counted once. 3% of the sample goes to the ten largest clones.

Compared with germline, V lacks 1 base and J lacks 5 bases; bases without a gene match: 4. From its cysteine to its phenylalanine, the CDR3 spans 15 amino acids. Only CDR3 DNA remains: 45 bases, in frame from the first base. The germline V gene yields LGHNA for CDR1 and YNFKEQ for CDR2. Specimen: peripheral blood. The clonotype originates from a human donor in a cohort sampled during active COVID-19. This receptor chain uses TRBV4-2 and TRBJ2-1; a stretch of 8 junction bases matches TRBD2. The sequenced DNA: TGTGCCAGCAGCCAAGCTCAACTAGCGGACAATGAGCAGTTCTTC. The translation is CASSQAQLADNEQFF.